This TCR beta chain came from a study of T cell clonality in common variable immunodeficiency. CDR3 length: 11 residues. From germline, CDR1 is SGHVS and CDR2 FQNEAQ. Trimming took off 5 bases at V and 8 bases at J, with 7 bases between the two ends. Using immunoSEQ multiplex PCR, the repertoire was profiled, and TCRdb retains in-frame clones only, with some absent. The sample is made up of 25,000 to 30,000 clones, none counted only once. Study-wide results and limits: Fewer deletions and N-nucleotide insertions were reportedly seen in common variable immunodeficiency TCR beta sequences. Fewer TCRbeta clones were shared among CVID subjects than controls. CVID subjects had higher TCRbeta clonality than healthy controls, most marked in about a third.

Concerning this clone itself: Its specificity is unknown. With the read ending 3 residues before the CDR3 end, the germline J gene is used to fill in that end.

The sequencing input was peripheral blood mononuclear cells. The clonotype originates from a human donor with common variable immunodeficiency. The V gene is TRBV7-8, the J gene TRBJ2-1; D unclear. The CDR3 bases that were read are TGTGCCAGCAGCGTGGCCTATGAG. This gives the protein CASSVAYE. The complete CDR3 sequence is CASSVAYEQFF.